This T cell receptor beta chain is drawn from a study of T cells in Graves' hyperthyroidism and ophthalmopathy. Study overall: At initial diagnosis, before any treatment had begun, peripheral blood was obtained. Regarding the study as a whole: Blood also contained most expanded thyroid clonotypes above 0.001. Ophthalmopathy was predicted by the model a median of roughly 6.6 months ahead of onset.

Trimming took 5 bases from V and 3 from J, leaving 12 bases between them. The CDR3 has 14 amino acids. Germline values: CDR1 MNHNS, CDR2 SASEGT. From RNA transcripts, TCR beta CDR3 regions were amplified. TCR CDR3 regions were first amplified by RT-PCR with HTBI primers. TCRdb called the multiplex PCR reads again in MiXCR, with one record for every CDR3 protein. The top ten clones hold about 29% of a sample with over 500,000 distinct CDR3 sequences, 15% to 20% of them seen once. Exclusion followed for patients with uncontrolled infection, other autoimmune disease, pregnancy or lactation. As to this clonotype: The antigen is not known.

The chain links TRBV6-1 to TRBJ2-3; possibly TRBD2 for D (6 bases). The sequence was obtained from a woman in her twenties or thirties with Graves' ophthalmopathy. The sequenced material came from blood. The CDR3 region is CASSSDGGTDTQYF. The CDR3 DNA reads TGTGCCAGCAGTTCCGATGGGGGGACAGATACGCAGTATTTT.